This T cell receptor (beta chain) was sequenced for a study of metastatic and nonmetastatic thyroid tumors. MiXCR re-clonotyped the PCR reads for TCRdb. The sample lists over 45,000 clones, 22% occurring once. Thyroid surgery was performed in patients who had received no treatment beforehand. CDR1 and CDR2 from the germline V gene are SGHTA and FQGNSA. The CDR3 loop spans 17 amino acids. V was pared by 6 bases and J by 0 bases, with 15 bases between. This clone was observed many times. The chain has TRBV7-2 and TRBJ1-6; D ambiguous. The receptor's source is a male donor with papillary thyroid cancer or a benign thyroid nodule (not recorded which). Some clones in this sample may be carry-over from other donors' samples. Sequenced: blood. The CDR3 is CASRPDRWNSYNSPLHF. CDR3 sequence (DNA): TGTGCCAGCAGACCCGACCGCTGGAACTCCTATAATTCACCCCTCCACTTT.